A single sample is the source of the 14 T cell receptor beta chains below, sequenced in a study of T cell clonality in common variable immunodeficiency. General study results and limits: In common variable immunodeficiency, TCR beta chains reportedly carried fewer deletions and N-nucleotide insertions.

Their recognized antigens are unknown. The method was immunoSEQ multiplex PCR; TCRdb's version includes in-frame clones alone and lacks a portion of them. The sample yields 15,000 to 20,000 clones, without any singletons. Sample: peripheral blood mononuclear cells. The receptors come from a human donor with common variable immunodeficiency.

At least ten counts were recorded for this clone. The read terminates 3 residues before the CDR3 end, so the remaining end is supplied by the germline J gene. The genes are TRBV11-2 and TRBJ2-1; D unresolved. Germline assignment: CDR1 SGHAT and CDR2 FQNNGV. Between the trimmed V and J ends, which lost 5 bases and 9 bases, there was a span of 8 bases. This CDR3 is 11 amino acids long. The covered CDR3 bases are TGTGCCAGCAGCCAAGGTGGTGAG. This encodes CASSQGGE. The CDR3 reads in full as CASSQGGEQFF. Using reference TRBV11-2 and TRBJ2-1 for the parts outside the CDR3, the full variable domain is EAGVAQSPRYKIIEKRQSVAFWCNPISGHATLYWYQQILGQGPKLLIQFQNNGVVDDSQLPKDRFSAERLKGVDSTLKIQPAKLEDSAVYLCASSQGGEQFFGPGTRLTVL.

This clone was seen repeatedly, ten times or more. CDR3 DNA (partial): TGTGCCAGCTCAGATAGCTACAATGAG. Protein: CASSDSYNE. The entire CDR3 protein reads CASSDSYNEQFF. The chain uses TRBV18 and TRBJ2-1; no reliable D call. Coverage ceases 3 residues before the CDR3 finishes, and the germline J gene fills in the end. This CDR3 is built from 12 residues. The V end was cut by 5 bases, the J end by 3 bases, with 5 bases between. Germline CDR1 is KGHSH and CDR2 is LQKENI.

This clone showed up many times. The read terminates 3 residues before the CDR3 end, so the remaining end is supplied by the germline J gene. V and J are TRBV20-1 and TRBJ2-2; a possible D gene is TRBD1 (5 bases). V was pared by 5 bases and J by 4 bases, with 14 bases between. CDR1 is DFQATT and CDR2 is SNEGSKA in the germline V gene (reference sequence). This CDR3 comprises 14 residues. The chain's CDR3 is CSAPGRVGTGELFF. The covered CDR3 bases are TGCAGTGCTCCGGGCAGGGTTGGCACCGGGGAG.

This clone was detected many times. The CDR3 extends 3 residues past the end of the read, so its final part is completed from the germline J gene. The chain recombines TRBV18 with TRBJ2-6, with 8 bases matching TRBD1. This CDR3 region has 17 residues. The germline V gene has CDR1 KGHSH and CDR2 LQKENI. V trimming: 9 bases; J trimming: 0 bases; junction bases outside the gene matches: 10. The CDR3 protein is CASSSRTGTSGANVLTF. The DNA read from the CDR3 is TGTGCCAGTTCATCCCGGACAGGGACCTCTGGGGCCAACGTC.

This clone was detected a few times. The CDR3 goes on 3 residues after the read ends, and that part is filled in from the germline J gene. V gene TRBV20-1 combines with J gene TRBJ2-5, with TRBD2 identical over 10 bases. The ends lost 4 bases at V and 5 bases at J; junction bases unmatched: 7. The CDR3 is made up of 14 amino acids. Germline V gene lookup returns CDR1 DFQATT and CDR2 SNEGSKA (reference sequence). CDR3 DNA (partial): TGCAGTGCTACTCTAGCGGGAGTACGGGAGACC. This codes for CSATLAGVRET. The CDR3 in its entirety is CSATLAGVRETQYF.

This clone occurred many times. The CDR3 goes on 3 residues after the read ends, and that part is filled in from the germline J gene. This rearrangement joins TRBV6-1 to TRBJ2-1; weak D call: TRBD1 (5 bases). V lost 1 base and J lost 3, with 7 bases in between. CDR1 is MNHNS, CDR2 SASEGT, per germline. The CDR3 totals 14 residues. The CDR3 is CASSEVDSYNEQFF. The covered CDR3 bases are TGTGCCAGCAGTGAAGTCGACAGCTACAATGAG.

This clone was detected many times. The CDR3 end falls 3 residues outside the read, so it is completed with the germline J gene. The chain employs TRBV7-9 and TRBJ1-5; D ambiguous. The CDR3 has 14 amino acids. Germline-derived CDR1 and CDR2 are SEHNR and FQNEAQ (reference sequence). V shed 5 bases and J shed 3 bases, with 11 bases lying between them. The CDR3: CASSPEGLNQPQHF. The sequenced part of the CDR3 DNA is TGTGCCAGCAGCCCCGAAGGCCTCAATCAGCCC.

This clone was detected ten times or more. The read comes to an end 3 residues before the CDR3 does, leaving the germline J gene to fill in the end. This sequence joins TRBV7-3 and TRBJ2-3; no clear D gene. Germline CDR1 SGHTA, CDR2 FQGTGA. The germline V and J ends were trimmed by 2 bases and 4 bases, with 7 bases remaining between them. The CDR3 has 13 residues. This CDR3 reads CASSLPGADTQYF. The part of the CDR3 DNA that was read is TGTGCCAGCAGCTTACCAGGAGCAGATACG. The full variable domain, its missing parts supplied by reference TRBV7-3 and TRBJ2-3, is GAGVSQTPSNKVTEKGKYVELRCDPISGHTALYWYRQSLGQGPEFLIYFQGTGAADDSGLPNDRFFAVRPEGSVSTLKIQRTERGDSAVYLCASSLPGADTQYFGPGTRLTVL.

This clone was seen ten or more times. The read ends 3 residues early relative to the CDR3; the germline J gene fills the gap. This chain uses TRBV5-1 with TRBJ2-7; the match to TRBD2 covers 9 bases. The trim removed 1 base at V and 2 bases at J, leaving 4 bases unmatched. The CDR3 is made up of 15 amino acids. Per germline, CDR1 SGHRS and CDR2 YFSETQ. The CDR3 sequence is CASSLPSGDAYEQYF. CDR3 bases read: TGCGCCAGCAGCTTGCCTAGCGGGGACGCCTACGAG.

The table lists this clone with many counts. The read falls 3 residues short of the CDR3 end, and the missing part is taken from the germline J gene. The chain is built from TRBV6-4 and TRBJ1-6, with D maybe TRBD1 (5 bases). Germline CDR1 and CDR2: MRHNA and SNTAGT. The CDR3 is 16 amino acids. V was pared by 0 bases and J by 10 bases, with 16 bases between. The CDR3 DNA, read in part, is TGTGCCAGCAGTGACTCGTGGAAGGGGTCGGGATCACCC. This translates into CASSDSWKGSGSP. The CDR3 reads in full as CASSDSWKGSGSPLHF.

As to this clone: The sequenced fragment ends 3 residues before the CDR3 boundary, so the rest is inferred from the germline J gene. The gene calls are TRBV5-3 and TRBJ2-5, with TRBD1 matching 8 bases. TRBV5-3 qualifies as an ORF whose function is uncertain. The CDR3 is 16 amino acids. V dropped 4 bases and J dropped 2; count of bases not matched to a gene: 10. The CDR3 spells CARSLIADRDQETQYF. CDR3 DNA (partial): TGTGCCAGAAGCCTAATCGCGGACAGGGATCAAGAGACC.

This clone has a count of ten or more. The read terminates 3 residues ahead of where the CDR3 ends, so the germline J gene completes it. The rearrangement joins TRBV7-2 to TRBJ2-5, with TRBD2 identical over 8 bases. In germline, CDR1 is SGHTA, CDR2 FQGNSA. V lost 0 bases to trimming and J lost 4 bases; unmatched junction nucleotides: 10. This CDR3 has 17 amino acids. The CDR3 protein is CASSLALGGGISETQYF. CDR3 DNA (partial): TGTGCCAGCAGCTTAGCGCTCGGGGGGGGCATATCAGAGACC.

This clone was recorded at least ten times. Read coverage stops 3 residues before the CDR3 terminus; the germline J gene supplies the remainder. The chain carries TRBV12-3 or TRBV12-4 and TRBJ2-5; D unclear. V was trimmed by 4 bases and J by 6 bases, leaving 6 bases between them. This CDR3 is built from 11 residues. Here the CDR3 reads CASSYSQTQYF. The CDR3 DNA, read in part, is TGTGCCAGCAGTTACTCACAGACC.

The sample holds a few counts of this clone. The read terminates 3 residues ahead of where the CDR3 ends, so the germline J gene completes it. The chain couples TRBV7-2 to TRBJ2-1; TRBD2 matches at 8 bases. V lost 0 bases to trimming and J lost 2 bases; unmatched junction nucleotides: 3. Germline assignment: CDR1 SGHTA and CDR2 FQGNSA. CDR3 size: 16 residues. Incomplete CDR3 DNA: TGTGCCAGCAGCTTAGCCGCGGGAGGTGCCTACAATGAG. Its protein product is CASSLAAGGAYNE. The full CDR3 protein reads CASSLAAGGAYNEQFF.